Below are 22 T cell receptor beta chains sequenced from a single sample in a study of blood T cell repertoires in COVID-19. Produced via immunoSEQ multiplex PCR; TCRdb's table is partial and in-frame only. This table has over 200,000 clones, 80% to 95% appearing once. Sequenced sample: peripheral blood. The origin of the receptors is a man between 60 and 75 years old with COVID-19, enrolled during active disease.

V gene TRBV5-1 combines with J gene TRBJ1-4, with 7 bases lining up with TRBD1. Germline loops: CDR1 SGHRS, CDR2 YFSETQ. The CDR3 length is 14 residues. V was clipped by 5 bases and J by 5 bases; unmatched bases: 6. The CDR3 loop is CASSRDRRNEKLFF. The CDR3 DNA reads TGCGCCAGCAGTCGGGACAGACGGAATGAAAAACTGTTTTTT. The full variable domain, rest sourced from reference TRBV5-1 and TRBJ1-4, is KAGVTQTPRYLIKTRGQQVTLSCSPISGHRSVSWYQQTPGQGLQFLFEYFSETQRNKGNFPGRFSGRQFSNSRSEMNVSTLELGDSALYLCASSRDRRNEKLFFGSGTQLSVL.

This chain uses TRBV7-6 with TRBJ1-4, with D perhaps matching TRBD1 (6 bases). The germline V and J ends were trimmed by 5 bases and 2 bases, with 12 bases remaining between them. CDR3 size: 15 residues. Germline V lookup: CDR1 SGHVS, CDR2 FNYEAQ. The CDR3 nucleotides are TGTGCCAGCAGCGCCCACAGGGAGACTAATGAAAAACTGTTTTTT. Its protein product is CASSAHRETNEKLFF. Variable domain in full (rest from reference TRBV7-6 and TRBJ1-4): GAGVSQSPRYKVTKRGQDVALRCDPISGHVSLYWYRQALGQGPEFLTYFNYEAQQDKSGLPNDRFSAERPEGSISTLTIQRTEQRDSAMYRCASSAHRETNEKLFFGSGTQLSVL.

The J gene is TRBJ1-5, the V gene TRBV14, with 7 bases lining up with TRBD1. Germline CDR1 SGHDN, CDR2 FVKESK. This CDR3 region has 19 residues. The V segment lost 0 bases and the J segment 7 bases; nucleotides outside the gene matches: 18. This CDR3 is CASSQDRFRGQTKQQPQHF. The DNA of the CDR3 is TGTGCCAGCAGCCAAGATCGTTTTAGGGGACAGACTAAGCAACAGCCCCAGCATTTT.

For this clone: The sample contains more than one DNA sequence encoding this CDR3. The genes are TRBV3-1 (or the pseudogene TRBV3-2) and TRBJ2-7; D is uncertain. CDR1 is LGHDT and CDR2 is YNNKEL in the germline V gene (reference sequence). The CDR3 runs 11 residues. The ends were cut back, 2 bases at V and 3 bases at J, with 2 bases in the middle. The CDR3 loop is CASSQYYEQYF. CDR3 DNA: TGTGCCAGCAGCCAATACTACGAGCAGTACTTC.

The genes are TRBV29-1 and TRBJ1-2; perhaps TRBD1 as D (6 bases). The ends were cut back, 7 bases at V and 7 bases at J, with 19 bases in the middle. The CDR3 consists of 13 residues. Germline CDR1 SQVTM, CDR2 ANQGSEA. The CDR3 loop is CSGRQGLNAGYTF. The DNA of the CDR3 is TGCAGCGGTCGCCAGGGGTTAAACGCTGGCTACACCTTC.

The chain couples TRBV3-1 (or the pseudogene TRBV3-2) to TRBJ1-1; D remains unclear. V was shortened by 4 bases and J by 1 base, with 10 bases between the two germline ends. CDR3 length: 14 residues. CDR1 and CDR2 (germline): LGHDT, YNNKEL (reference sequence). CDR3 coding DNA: TGTGCCAGCAGCCCAGGCAGCCGGAACACTGAAGCTTTCTTT. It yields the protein CASSPGSRNTEAFF.

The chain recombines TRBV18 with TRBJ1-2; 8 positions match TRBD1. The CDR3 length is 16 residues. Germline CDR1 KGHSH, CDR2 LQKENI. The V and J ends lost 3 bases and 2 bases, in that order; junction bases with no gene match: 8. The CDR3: CASSPLGQGNNYGYTF. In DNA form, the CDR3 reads TGTGCCAGCTCACCCTTAGGACAGGGTAACAACTATGGCTACACCTTC.

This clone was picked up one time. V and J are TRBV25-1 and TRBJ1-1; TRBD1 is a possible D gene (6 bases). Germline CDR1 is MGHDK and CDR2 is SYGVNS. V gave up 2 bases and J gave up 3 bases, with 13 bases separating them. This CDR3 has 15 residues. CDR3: CASSEDLTGYTEAFF. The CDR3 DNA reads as TGTGCCAGCAGTGAAGATCTAACAGGGTACACTGAAGCTTTCTTT.

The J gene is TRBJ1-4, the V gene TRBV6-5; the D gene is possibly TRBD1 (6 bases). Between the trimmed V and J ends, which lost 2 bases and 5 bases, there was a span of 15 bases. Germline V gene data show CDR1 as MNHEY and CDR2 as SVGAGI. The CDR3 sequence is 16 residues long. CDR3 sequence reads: CASSYGGGTDNEKLFF. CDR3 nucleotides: TGTGCCAGCAGTTACGGGGGCGGCACAGACAATGAAAAACTGTTTTTT.

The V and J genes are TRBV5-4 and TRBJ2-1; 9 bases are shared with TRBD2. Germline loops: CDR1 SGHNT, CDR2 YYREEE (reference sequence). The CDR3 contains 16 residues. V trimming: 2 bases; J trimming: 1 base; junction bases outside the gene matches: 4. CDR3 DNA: TGTGCCAGCAGCTTAAGGAGCGGGGGGTCCTACAATGAGCAGTTCTTC. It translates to CASSLRSGGSYNEQFF.

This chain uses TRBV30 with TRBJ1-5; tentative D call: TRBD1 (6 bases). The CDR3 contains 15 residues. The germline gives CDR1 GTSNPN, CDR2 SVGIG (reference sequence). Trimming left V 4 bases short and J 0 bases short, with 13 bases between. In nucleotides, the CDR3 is TGTGCCTGGACCCCAGGGGTTTATAGCAATCAGCCCCAGCATTTT. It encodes CAWTPGVYSNQPQHF.

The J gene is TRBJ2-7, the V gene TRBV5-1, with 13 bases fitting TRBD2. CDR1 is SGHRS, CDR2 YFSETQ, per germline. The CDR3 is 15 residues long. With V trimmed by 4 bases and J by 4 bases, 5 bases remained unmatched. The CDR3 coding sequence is TGCGCCAGCAGCAGCGGGACTAGCGGGAATTACGAGCAGTACTTC. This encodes CASSSGTSGNYEQYF.

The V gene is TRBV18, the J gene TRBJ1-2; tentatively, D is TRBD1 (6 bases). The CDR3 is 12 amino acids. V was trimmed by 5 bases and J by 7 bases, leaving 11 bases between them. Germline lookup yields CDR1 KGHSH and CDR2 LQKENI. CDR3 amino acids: CASSSGQSGYTF. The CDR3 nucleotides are TGTGCCAGCTCATCTGGACAGTCTGGCTACACCTTC.

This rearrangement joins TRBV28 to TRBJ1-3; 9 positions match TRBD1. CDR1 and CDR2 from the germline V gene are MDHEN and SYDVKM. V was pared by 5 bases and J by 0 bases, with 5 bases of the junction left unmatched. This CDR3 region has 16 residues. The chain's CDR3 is CASSGGQGFSGNTIYF. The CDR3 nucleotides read TGTGCCAGCAGTGGGGGACAGGGCTTCTCTGGAAACACCATATATTTT.

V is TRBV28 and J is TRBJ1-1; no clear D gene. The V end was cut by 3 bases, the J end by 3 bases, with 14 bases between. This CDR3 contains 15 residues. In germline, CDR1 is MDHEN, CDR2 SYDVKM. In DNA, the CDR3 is TGTGCCAGCAGTTTGCCTAAGTTCGAGGACACTGAAGCTTTCTTT. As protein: CASSLPKFEDTEAFF.

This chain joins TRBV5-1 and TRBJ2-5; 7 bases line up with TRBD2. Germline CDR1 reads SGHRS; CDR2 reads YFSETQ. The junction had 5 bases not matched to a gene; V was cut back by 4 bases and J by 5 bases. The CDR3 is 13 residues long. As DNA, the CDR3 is TGCGCCAGCAGCATAAGCGGGGTGGAGACCCAGTACTTC. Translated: CASSISGVETQYF. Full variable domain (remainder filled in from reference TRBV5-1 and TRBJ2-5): KAGVTQTPRYLIKTRGQQVTLSCSPISGHRSVSWYQQTPGQGLQFLFEYFSETQRNKGNFPGRFSGRQFSNSRSEMNVSTLELGDSALYLCASSISGVETQYFGPGTRLLVL.

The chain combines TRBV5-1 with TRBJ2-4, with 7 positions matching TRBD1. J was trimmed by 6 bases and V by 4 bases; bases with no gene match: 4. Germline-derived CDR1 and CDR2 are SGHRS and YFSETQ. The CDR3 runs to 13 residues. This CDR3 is CASSQQGLNIQYF. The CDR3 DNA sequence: TGCGCCAGCAGCCAACAGGGGTTAAACATTCAGTACTTC.

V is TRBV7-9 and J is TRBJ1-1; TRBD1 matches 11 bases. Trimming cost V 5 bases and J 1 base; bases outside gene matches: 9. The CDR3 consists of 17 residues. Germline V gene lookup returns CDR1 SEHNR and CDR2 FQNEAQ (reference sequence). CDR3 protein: CASSQPGQGGRNTEAFF. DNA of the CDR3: TGTGCCAGCAGCCAACCGGGACAGGGGGGAAGGAACACTGAAGCTTTCTTT.

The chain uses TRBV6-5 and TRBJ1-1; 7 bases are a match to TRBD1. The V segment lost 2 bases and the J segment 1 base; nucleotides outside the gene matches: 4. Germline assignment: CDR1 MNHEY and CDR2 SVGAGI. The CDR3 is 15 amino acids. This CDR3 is CASSYAGTANTEAFF. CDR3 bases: TGTGCCAGCAGTTACGCCGGGACAGCGAACACTGAAGCTTTCTTT.

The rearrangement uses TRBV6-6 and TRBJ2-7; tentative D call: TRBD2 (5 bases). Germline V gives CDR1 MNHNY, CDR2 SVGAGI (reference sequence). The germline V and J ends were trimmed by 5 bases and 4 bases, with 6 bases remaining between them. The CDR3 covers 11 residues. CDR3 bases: TGTGCCAGCAGTAGGAGGTACGAGCAGTACTTC. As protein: CASSRRYEQYF.

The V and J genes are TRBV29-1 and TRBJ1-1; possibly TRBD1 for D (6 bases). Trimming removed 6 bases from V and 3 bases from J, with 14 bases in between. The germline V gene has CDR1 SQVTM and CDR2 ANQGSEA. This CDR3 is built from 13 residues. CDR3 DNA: TGCAGCGTCCCACGAGGGGGGGACACTGAAGCTTTCTTT. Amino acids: CSVPRGGDTEAFF.

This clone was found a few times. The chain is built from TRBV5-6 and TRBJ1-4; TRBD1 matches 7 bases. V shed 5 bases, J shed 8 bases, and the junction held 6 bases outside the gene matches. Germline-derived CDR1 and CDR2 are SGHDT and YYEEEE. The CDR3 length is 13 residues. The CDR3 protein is CASSPNRGEKLFF. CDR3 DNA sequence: TGTGCCAGCAGTCCGAACAGGGGCGAAAAACTGTTTTTT.